Below, one T cell receptor beta chain is given with its context. What antigen it recognizes has not been identified. The sample holds no much larger clone one base away, and base qualities are not on file. This sample is drawn from a study of control samples from healthy donors and cancer patients (dated by TCRdb to about 2020). The CDR3 goes from the cysteine to the phenylalanine over 12 residues. Only the CDR3 DNA is retained, 36 bases long and in frame from the first base. Looking up the germline V gene (reference sequence) yields CDR1 LNHDA and CDR2 SQIVND. V is clipped by 4 bases and J by 2 bases, and the sequence between their germline boundaries is 5 bases long. Library preparation used the immunoSEQ multiplex PCR assay. TCRdb carries this immuneACCESS record with in-frame sequences only. Its versions omit some clonotypes, under half of them owing to an unresolved V gene in the studies checked, with the rest unexplained. Counted in this sample were 150,000 or so clones; about 90% of them appeared once. Jointly, the top ten make up less than 8.5% of the sample.

Sequenced sample: blood. This TCR came from a young man in good health. The chain was built from TRBV19 and TRBJ1-1, with no confidently assigned D gene. At the DNA level, the sequence is TGTGCCAGTAGTACCTATAACACTGAAGCTTTCTTT. Its protein reads: CASSTYNTEAFF. Reference TRBV19 and TRBJ1-1 proteins supply the regions before and after the CDR3; the full variable domain is: DGGITQSPKYLFRKEGQNVTLSCEQNLNHDAMYWYRQDPGQGLRLIYYSQIVNDFQKGDIAEGYSVSREKKESFPLTVTSAQKNPTAFYLCASSTYNTEAFFGQGTRLTVV.